The following is a T cell receptor (beta chain) sequence with its context. The antigen is unknown. The data are from a study of T cell repertoires in cytomegalovirus infection. Overall study: It can be stated that public TCR beta signatures indicated CMV infection as well as a matching HLA type.

TCRdb re-called the reads with MiXCR, one entry per CDR3 protein. The sample has about 530,000 distinct CDR3 sequences, approximately 25% seen once. The CDR3 covers 13 residues. V was clipped by 7 bases and J by 4 bases, with 13 bases between them. Looked up from germline, CDR1 is ENHRY and CDR2 is SYGVKD. Findings and caveats of the study: In two of eight donors, the top clonotype was HLA-C-restricted CMV-specific. The study identified carriers of CMV plus the relevant HLA from cumulative public TCR beta family frequency.

The chain couples TRBV10-3 to TRBJ2-5, with D perhaps matching TRBD1 (6 bases). Material for sequencing was PBMCs. The clonotype comes from a human donor in good health (CMV status not recorded). Some clones in this sample may be carry-over from other donors' samples. CDR3 residues: CAIKHRDRETQYF. In nucleotides, the CDR3 is TGTGCCATCAAGCACAGGGACCGAGAGACCCAGTACTTC.